This TCR beta chain originates from a study of graft-versus-host responses after intestinal transplantation. Study at large: Anti-thymocyte globulin was used for induction in all recipients, who then took tacrolimus and steroids for approximately 3 years.

As for this clone: Its antigen is still unknown.

General study results and limits: Circulating GvH clones peaking coincided with falling HvG clones soon after transplant.

V dropped 7 bases and J dropped 5 bases, with 14 bases sitting between them. Germline V CDR1 and CDR2: MNHEY, SVGAGI. The CDR3 extends over 13 amino acids. Sequencing was performed with immunoSEQ multiplex PCR; in TCRdb, only in-frame clones are kept and a portion is missing. The sample yields about 85,000 clones, around 93% seen once. The receptor comes from a human donor who was the organ donor for an intestinal transplant. This chain links TRBV6-5 with TRBJ1-1; D is uncertain. The sample in question was unstimulated CD8+ T cells sorted from spleen or lymph node cells, obtained before transplant. The CDR3, as DNA: TGTGCCAGCACCCTAGGAACCTTAACTGAAGCTTTCTTT. Translated: CASTLGTLTEAFF.